Below are 18 T cell receptor beta chains sequenced from a single sample in a study of T cell responses to AZD1222 COVID-19 vaccine. Profiling relied on immunoSEQ multiplex PCR, and the TCRdb table lists in-frame clones only, not all of them. The table shows 100,000 to 150,000 clones, with 92% occurring only once. The input for sequencing was peripheral blood, taken on day 0 of AZD1222 vaccination. The receptor set was obtained from an adult in good health.

This clone has just one count. The rearrangement joins TRBV2 to TRBJ1-2; a weak D match, TRBD1 (5 bases). Germline CDR1 is SNHLY and CDR2 is FYNNEI. Trimming cost V 6 bases and J 7 bases, with 15 bases left between them. CDR3 size: 13 residues. CDR3 amino acids: CASRVAREGGYTF. As DNA, the CDR3 is TGTGCCAGCAGAGTCGCCAGGGAAGGTGGCTACACCTTC.

This chain joins TRBV24-1 and TRBJ2-5; 7 bases are a match to TRBD1. Germline assignment: CDR1 KGHDR and CDR2 SFDVKD. CDR3 length equals 15 residues. The V and J ends lost 4 bases and 4 bases, in that order; junction bases with no gene match: 8. The CDR3 protein is CATSDPRAGGETQYF. The CDR3 DNA follows: TGTGCCACCAGTGACCCCCGCGCAGGGGGAGAGACCCAGTACTTC.

The J gene is TRBJ1-1, the V gene TRBV19; weak D call: TRBD1 (6 bases). The length of the CDR3 is 14 residues. The V gene lost 6 bases and the J gene lost 6 bases, with 17 bases spanning the gap. CDR1 LNHDA and CDR2 SQIVND come from the germline V gene (reference sequence). The CDR3 DNA sequence: TGTGCCAGTAGCGTACAGGGCCATGGGGCTGAAGCTTTCTTT. Amino acids: CASSVQGHGAEAFF.

The chain employs TRBV6-6 and TRBJ1-4; TRBD1 might be the D (6 bases). V was shortened by 6 bases and J by 0 bases, with 11 bases between the two germline ends. Looked up from germline, CDR1 is MNHNY and CDR2 is SVGAGI (reference sequence). The CDR3 contains 15 residues. The CDR3 loop is CASSKWTATNEKLFF. The CDR3, as DNA: TGTGCCAGCAGCAAGTGGACAGCAACTAATGAAAAACTGTTTTTT.

As for this clone: At one of its ends the junction is not consistent with the germline gene, which may arise from a read error. This chain links TRBV2 with TRBJ2-5; 10 bases are shared with TRBD2. Germline V gene data show CDR1 as SNHLY and CDR2 as FYNNEI. This CDR3 is built from 15 residues. DNA for the CDR3: TGTGCCAGCAGTGATTCCCGGCTAGCGGGAGAGGCCCAGTACTTC. This codes for CASSDSRLAGEAQYF.

The V call is TRBV18, the J call TRBJ1-1; D is perhaps TRBD1 (6 bases). V was clipped by 4 bases and J by 8 bases, with 17 bases between them. Looked up from germline, CDR1 is KGHSH and CDR2 is LQKENI. This CDR3 region has 14 residues. CDR3 bases: TGTGCCAGCTCACGACCCTCACAGGGCTTCGAAGCTTTCTTT. Translation: CASSRPSQGFEAFF.

The chain has TRBV27 and TRBJ2-2; D is undetermined. The CDR3 spans 13 residues. Trimming cost V 8 bases and J 3 bases, with 10 bases left between them. Germline V lookup: CDR1 MNHEY, CDR2 SMNVEV (reference sequence). CDR3 DNA: TGTGCCAGCGGGGTAGGGTACACCGGGGAGCTGTTTTTT. Its translation: CASGVGYTGELFF.

This clone was counted once. This chain joins TRBV30 and TRBJ1-4; weak D call: TRBD1 (6 bases). There are 13 residues in the CDR3. CDR1 and CDR2 (germline): GTSNPN, SVGIG (reference sequence). Trimming stripped 5 bases from V and 1 base from J, with 8 bases between. CDR3 in DNA: TGTGCCTGGCGGGACAAAACTAATGAAAAACTGTTTTTT. Protein product: CAWRDKTNEKLFF.

The table lists this clone with a count of one. The chain is built from TRBV29-1 and TRBJ2-2, with a possible D match to TRBD1 (6 bases). The V and J ends lost 1 base and 5 bases respectively, with 17 bases between them. The CDR3 loop spans 16 amino acids. From germline, CDR1 is SQVTM and CDR2 ANQGSEA. CDR3 residues: CSVEVIRQGSTGELFF. CDR3 in DNA: TGCAGCGTTGAAGTTATACGGCAGGGGAGTACCGGGGAGCTGTTTTTT.

The V call is TRBV6-5, the J call TRBJ1-2; TRBD1 is a possible D gene (5 bases). The CDR3 has 14 amino acids. The germline V gene encodes CDR1 MNHEY and CDR2 SVGAGI. V was clipped by 0 bases and J by 10 bases, with 15 bases between them. The chain's CDR3 is CASSYSGQGIDYTF. The CDR3 DNA sequence: TGTGCCAGCAGTTACTCTGGGCAGGGAATCGACTACACCTTC.

The chain recombines TRBV5-8 with TRBJ1-2; D gene unclear. The V end was cut by 5 bases, the J end by 14 bases, with 19 bases between. CDR3 length equals 12 residues. The V gene's germline CDR1 is SGHTS and CDR2 YDEGEE. The CDR3 sequence: CASRSLSPVETF. In DNA, the CDR3 is TGTGCCAGCAGATCCCTGTCCCCCGTGGAAACCTTC.

This chain uses TRBV19 with TRBJ1-6; possible D gene TRBD1, 5 bases. The ends were cut back, 6 bases at V and 9 bases at J, with 12 bases in the middle. In germline, CDR1 is LNHDA, CDR2 SQIVND (reference sequence). The CDR3 contains 13 residues. Here the CDR3 DNA reads TGTGCCAGTAGGCGGGGCGGCGTTTCACCCCTCCACTTT. This sequence encodes CASRRGGVSPLHF.

This chain connects TRBV6-5 to TRBJ1-2; no clear D. The CDR3 has 13 residues. Germline-derived CDR1 and CDR2 are MNHEY and SVGAGI. Trimming took off 3 bases at V and 4 bases at J, with 9 bases between the two ends. In DNA form, the CDR3 reads TGTGCCAGCAGTTATTCGACCGCCTATGGCTACACCTTC. This sequence encodes CASSYSTAYGYTF.

This chain uses TRBV2 with TRBJ1-4; a weak D match, TRBD1 (6 bases). CDR1 and CDR2 (germline): SNHLY, FYNNEI. The CDR3 totals 14 residues. With 6 bases removed from V and 4 bases from J, the gap between germline ends came to 12 bases. CDR3 sequence reads: CASSRDRHNEKLFF. CDR3 bases: TGTGCCAGCAGCCGAGACAGGCATAATGAAAAACTGTTTTTT.

The chain employs TRBV19 and TRBJ2-4, with unresolved D. Germline values: CDR1 LNHDA, CDR2 SQIVND (reference sequence). The CDR3 has 14 amino acids. The V and J ends lost 7 bases and 1 base respectively, with 11 bases between them. The CDR3 protein is CASTRDTAKNIQYF. The CDR3 DNA reads TGTGCCAGTACCCGCGACACCGCCAAAAACATTCAGTACTTC.

This chain uses TRBV20-1 with TRBJ2-3, with D uncertain. V was shortened by 4 bases and J by 4 bases, with 6 bases between the two germline ends. Germline V gene lookup returns CDR1 DFQATT and CDR2 SNEGSKA (reference sequence). This CDR3 is built from 11 residues. CDR3 DNA sequence: TGCAGTGCTAAGTTCTCAGATACGCAGTATTTT. The encoded protein is CSAKFSDTQYF.

J is TRBJ1-3 and V is TRBV7-3, with D tentatively TRBD1 (6 bases). Germline-derived CDR1 and CDR2 are SGHTA and FQGTGA. V lost 5 bases and J 4 bases, leaving 12 bases between the germline ends. CDR3 length equals 14 residues. CDR3: CASSRGAVGNTIYF. For the CDR3, the DNA is TGTGCCAGCAGCCGGGGGGCCGTCGGAAACACCATATATTTT.

This chain links TRBV6-5 with TRBJ1-5; maybe TRBD1 (5 bases). The CDR3 contains 13 residues. Germline V gene data show CDR1 as MNHEY and CDR2 as SVGAGI. With 7 bases removed from V and 1 base from J, the gap between germline ends came to 8 bases. For the CDR3, the DNA is TGTGCCAGCACACGGGGCAGCAATCAGCCCCAGCATTTT. Encoded protein: CASTRGSNQPQHF.